This TCR beta chain was sequenced during a study of Tregs in tolerant kidney transplant recipients (dated by TCRdb to about 2019). At the level of the whole study: The transplants used related donors with nonmyeloablative bone marrow transplantation, and mixed chimerism in the human trials was transient. The study applied TCRbeta sequencing to find donor-specific regulatory T cells before combined kidney and bone marrow transplantation and then followed those same cells after transplant. The paper as a whole reports these results and caveats: For some patients, the PCR primers changed as time went on, which meant samples from those patients could not be compared with one another at the nucleotide level. Expanding Tregs with activated donor B cells appeared to identify the most biologically relevant and donor-specific TCRbeta repertoire. The study was constrained by small patient numbers, and validation of the findings is required in larger populations and under other immunosuppression protocols. Biological reproducibility was not examined directly, but technical replication error appeared to be minimal. In tolerant patients, the expansion of donor-specific Tregs was greater than global Treg expansion, suggesting that the expansion was antigen-driven rather than nonspecific.

About this clone: Its cognate antigen has yet to be identified. The read gets to within 3 residues of the CDR3 end, and the germline J gene fills in the rest.

There are 12 amino acids in the CDR3, from cysteine to phenylalanine inclusive. Sequencing covers 27 bases of the CDR3, shown here with the frame starting at base 1. CDR1 and CDR2, looked up from the germline V gene (reference sequence), are SEHNR and FQNEAQ. The trim is 5 bases for V and 4 bases for J, with a gap of 8 bases between the germline ends. For TCRbeta CDR3 sequencing, genomic DNA was extracted from sorted cells using the QIAGEN DNeasy Blood and Tissue Kit. High-throughput TCRbeta CDR3 sequencing, including PCR amplification with bias correction and internal controls, was performed commercially through immunoSEQ. The source study handled its data this way. Unique productive TCRbeta sequences were defined by CDR3 nucleotide sequence when primers matched and otherwise by CDR3 amino acid sequence together with Vbeta and Jbeta genes. As a correction for sorting error, sequences shared between sorted populations at a frequency ratio of 2:1 or less were discarded, and the remaining shared sequences were assigned to the higher population. A sequence counted as donor-reactive if, in CFSE-low cells, the sequence had a frequency of at least 0.01% and was expanded at least 5-fold compared with unstimulated cells. Repertoire divergence was quantified by Jensen-Shannon divergence calculated from the top 100 TCRbeta sequences ranked by frequency. For samples with multiple sequencing runs, sorting error was corrected in each run separately before the runs were combined. TCRdb re-hosts the immuneACCESS table, in-frame sequences only. Its copies lack some clones; in the studies checked, an unresolved V gene accounts for under half of them, and the cause for the rest is not known. The V and J calls and clone size come from that table; D and trimming were worked out from the DNA. This sample's listing comprises some 52,000 clones. The top ten constitute under 0.9% of the sample.

Taken with the paper, the label for time point translates to: blood sample drawn before combined kidney and bone marrow transplant. Unstimulated Tregs (CD4+CD25+CD127-), CD4+ non-Tregs (CD4+CD25-), CD4 and CD8 cells were FACS-sorted from thawed PBMCs. The patients were a few recipients of combined kidney and bone marrow transplants from the ITN036ST trial, and samples were available only from these trial subjects. Healthy control blood was processed to PBMCs with a Ficoll density gradient and then cryopreserved, whereas patient PBMCs were collected both before and after transplant. The rearranged chain carries TRBV7-9 and TRBJ1-2; no confident D gene assignment can be made. The TCR comes from a human donor who received a combined kidney and bone marrow transplant. The sample consisted of CD4+ T cells from blood, taken before the transplant. The CDR3 has the sequence CASSQETYGYTF. Incomplete CDR3 DNA: TGTGCCAGCAGCCAGGAGACCTATGGC.